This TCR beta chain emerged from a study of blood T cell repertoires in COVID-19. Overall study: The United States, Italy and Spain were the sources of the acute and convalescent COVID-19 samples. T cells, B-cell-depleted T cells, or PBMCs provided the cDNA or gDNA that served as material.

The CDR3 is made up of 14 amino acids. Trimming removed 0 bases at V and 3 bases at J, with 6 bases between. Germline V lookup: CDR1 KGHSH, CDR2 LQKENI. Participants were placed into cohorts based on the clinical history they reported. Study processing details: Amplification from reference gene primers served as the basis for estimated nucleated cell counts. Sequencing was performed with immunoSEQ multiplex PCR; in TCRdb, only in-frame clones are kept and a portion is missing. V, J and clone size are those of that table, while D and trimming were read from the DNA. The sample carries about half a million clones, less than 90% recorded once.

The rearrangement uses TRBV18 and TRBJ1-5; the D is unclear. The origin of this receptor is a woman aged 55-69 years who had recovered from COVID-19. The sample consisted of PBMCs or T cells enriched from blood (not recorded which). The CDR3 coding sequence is TGTGCCAGCTCACCACCGCAGGTCAATCAGCCCCAGCATTTT. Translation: CASSPPQVNQPQHF.